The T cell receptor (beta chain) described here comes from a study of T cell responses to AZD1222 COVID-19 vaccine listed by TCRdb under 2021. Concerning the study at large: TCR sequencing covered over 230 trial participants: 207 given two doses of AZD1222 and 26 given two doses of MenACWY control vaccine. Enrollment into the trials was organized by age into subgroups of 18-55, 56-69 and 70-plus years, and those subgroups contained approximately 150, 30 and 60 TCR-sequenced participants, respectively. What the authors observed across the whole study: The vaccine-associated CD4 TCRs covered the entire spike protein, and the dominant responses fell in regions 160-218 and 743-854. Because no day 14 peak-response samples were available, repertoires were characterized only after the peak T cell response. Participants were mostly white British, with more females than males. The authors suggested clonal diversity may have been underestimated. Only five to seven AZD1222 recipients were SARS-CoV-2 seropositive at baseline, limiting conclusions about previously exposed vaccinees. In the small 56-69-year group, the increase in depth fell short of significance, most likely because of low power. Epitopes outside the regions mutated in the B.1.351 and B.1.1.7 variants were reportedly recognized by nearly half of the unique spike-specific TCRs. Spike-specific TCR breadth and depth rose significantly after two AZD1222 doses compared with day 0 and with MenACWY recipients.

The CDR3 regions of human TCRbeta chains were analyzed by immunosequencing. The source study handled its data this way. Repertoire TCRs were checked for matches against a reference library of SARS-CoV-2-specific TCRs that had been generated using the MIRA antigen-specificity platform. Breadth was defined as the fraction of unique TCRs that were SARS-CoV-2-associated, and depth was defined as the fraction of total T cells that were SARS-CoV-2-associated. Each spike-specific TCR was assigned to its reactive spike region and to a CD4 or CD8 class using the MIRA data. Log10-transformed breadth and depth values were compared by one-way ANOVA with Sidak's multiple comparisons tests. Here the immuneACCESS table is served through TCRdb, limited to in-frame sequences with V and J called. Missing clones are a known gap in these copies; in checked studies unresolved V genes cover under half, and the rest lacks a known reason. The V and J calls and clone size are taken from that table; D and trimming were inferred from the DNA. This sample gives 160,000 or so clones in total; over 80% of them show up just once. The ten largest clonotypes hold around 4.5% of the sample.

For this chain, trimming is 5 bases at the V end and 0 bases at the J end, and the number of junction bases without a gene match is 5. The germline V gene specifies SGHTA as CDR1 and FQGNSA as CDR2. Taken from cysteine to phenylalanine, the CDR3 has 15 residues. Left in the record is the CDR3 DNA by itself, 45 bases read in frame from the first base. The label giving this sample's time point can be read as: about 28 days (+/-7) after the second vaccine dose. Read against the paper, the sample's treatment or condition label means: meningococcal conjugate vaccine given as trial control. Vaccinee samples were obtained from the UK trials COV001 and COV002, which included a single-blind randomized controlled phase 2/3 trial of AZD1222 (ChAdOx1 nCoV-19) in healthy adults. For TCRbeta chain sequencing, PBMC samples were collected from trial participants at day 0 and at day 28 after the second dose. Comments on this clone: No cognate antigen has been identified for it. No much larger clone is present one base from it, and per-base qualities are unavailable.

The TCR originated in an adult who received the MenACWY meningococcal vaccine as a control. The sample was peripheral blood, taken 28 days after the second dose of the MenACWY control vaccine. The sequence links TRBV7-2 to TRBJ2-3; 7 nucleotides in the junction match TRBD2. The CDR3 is CASSKWGGSTDTQYF. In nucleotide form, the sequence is TGTGCCAGCAGCAAGTGGGGGGGAAGCACAGATACGCAGTATTTT.